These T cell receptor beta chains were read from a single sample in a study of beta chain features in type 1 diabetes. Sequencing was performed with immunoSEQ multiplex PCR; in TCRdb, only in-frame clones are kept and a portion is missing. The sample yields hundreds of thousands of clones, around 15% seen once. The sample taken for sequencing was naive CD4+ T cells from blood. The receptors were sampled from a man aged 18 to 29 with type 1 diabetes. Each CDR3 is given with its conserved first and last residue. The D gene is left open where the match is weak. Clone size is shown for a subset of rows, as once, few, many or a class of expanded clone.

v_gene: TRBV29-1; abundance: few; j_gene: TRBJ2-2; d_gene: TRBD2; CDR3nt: TGCAGCGTTGAAGCTCCTCCCGGCGGGGGAAGTGGGGAGCTGTTTTTT; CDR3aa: CSVEAPPGGGSGELFF
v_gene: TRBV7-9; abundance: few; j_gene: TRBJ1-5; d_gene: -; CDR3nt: TGTGCCAGCAGCACGGGAGGACAGCCCCAGCATTTT; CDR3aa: CASSTGGQPQHF
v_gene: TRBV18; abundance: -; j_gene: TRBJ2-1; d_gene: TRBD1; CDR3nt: TGTGCCAGCTCACCAAAGGGACAGGACTTCTACAATGAGCAGTTCTTC; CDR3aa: CASSPKGQDFYNEQFF
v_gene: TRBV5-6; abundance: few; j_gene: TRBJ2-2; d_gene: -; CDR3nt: TGTGCCAGCAGCCCTACTGGGCAGAACACCGGGGAGCTGTTTTTT; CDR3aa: CASSPTGQNTGELFF
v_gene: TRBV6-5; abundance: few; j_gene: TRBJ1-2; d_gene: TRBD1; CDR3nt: TGTGCCAGCAGTTACTTGGGACAGGGGAACTATGGCTACACCTTC; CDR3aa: CASSYLGQGNYGYTF
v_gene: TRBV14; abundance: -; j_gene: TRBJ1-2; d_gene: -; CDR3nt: TGTGCCAGCAGCCTCGGCGGGGGCTACACCTTC; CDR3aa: CASSLGGGYTF
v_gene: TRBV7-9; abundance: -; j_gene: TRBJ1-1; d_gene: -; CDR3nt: TGTGCCAGCAGCTTAGTAGGGTTTGAAGCTTTCTTT; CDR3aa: CASSLVGFEAFF
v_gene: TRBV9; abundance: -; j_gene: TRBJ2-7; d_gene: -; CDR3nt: TGTGCCAGCAGCGCCCAACCGGACAGAAAGATCTACGAGCAGTACTTC; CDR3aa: CASSAQPDRKIYEQYF
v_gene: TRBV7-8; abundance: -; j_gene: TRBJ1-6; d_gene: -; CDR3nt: TGTGCCAGCAGCCCCGACTTCTTTTTAACCCTCCACTTT; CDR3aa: CASSPDFFLTLHF
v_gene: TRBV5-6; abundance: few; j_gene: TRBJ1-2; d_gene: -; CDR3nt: TGTGCCAGCAGCTTGGCCCCGGCAGGTGGCTACACCTTC; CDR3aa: CASSLAPAGGYTF
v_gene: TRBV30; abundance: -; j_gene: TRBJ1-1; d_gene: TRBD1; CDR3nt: TGTGCCTGGAGCCCCCGAGGGCAGGGGGCCACTGAAGCTTTCTTT; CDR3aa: CAWSPRGQGATEAFF
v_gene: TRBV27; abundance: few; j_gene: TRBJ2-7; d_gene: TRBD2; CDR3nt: TGTGCCAGCAGTCCGGGACTAGCGTGGACCGCCTACGAGCAGTACTTC; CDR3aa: CASSPGLAWTAYEQYF
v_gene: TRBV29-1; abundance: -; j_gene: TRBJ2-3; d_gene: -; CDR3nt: TGCAGCGTTGGCCAACGGGAACTCACAGATACGCAGTATTTT; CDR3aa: CSVGQRELTDTQYF
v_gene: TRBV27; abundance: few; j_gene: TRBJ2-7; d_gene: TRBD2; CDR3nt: TGTGCCAGCAGTTTACTAGGCGGGAGCTCCTACGAGCAGTACTTC; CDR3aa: CASSLLGGSSYEQYF